The clone carrying this T cell receptor beta chain has only a few counts. Its antigen is as yet unknown. These data come from a study of beta chain features in type 1 diabetes. Every isolated RNA sample was fully reverse transcribed, so sequencing captured expressed TCRB transcripts. Several million reads per sample on average were obtained from naive, central memory and regulatory T cell samples. This table comes from immunoSEQ multiplex PCR, and its TCRdb copy is limited to in-frame clones, with some not included. This sample has roughly 290,000 clones, with approximately 15% found just once. V was trimmed by 7 bases and J by 6 bases, leaving 10 bases between them. CDR3 length: 13 amino acids. Germline lookup yields CDR1 MNHNS and CDR2 SASEGT. Whole-study findings and limits: TCRB CDR3s were moderately but significantly shorter in Type 1 diabetes patients in all four CD4+ subsets. Shorter templates might be favored by PCR, and equally so in patients and in controls.

V usage is TRBV6-1 and J usage is TRBJ1-6; D gene unclear. Sequences were obtained from naive CD4+ T cells from blood. This TCR derives from a young man with type 1 diabetes. The CDR3 coding sequence is TGTGCCAGCATCTTAGGCGGTAATTCACCCCTCCACTTT. It translates to CASILGGNSPLHF.